Presented here are 31 T cell receptor beta chains from one specimen sequenced in a study of blood T cell repertoires in COVID-19. Using immunoSEQ multiplex PCR, the repertoire was profiled, and TCRdb retains in-frame clones only, with some absent. The sample lists approximately 240,000 clones, roughly 80% occurring once. Specimen: PBMCs or T cells enriched from blood (not recorded which). The receptors come from a woman between 40 and 50 years old with acute COVID-19.

The chain links TRBV18 to TRBJ1-1, with D tentatively TRBD1 (6 bases). V lost 3 bases, J lost 4 bases, and 12 bases lay in between. The CDR3 has 14 amino acids. The germline V gene has CDR1 KGHSH and CDR2 LQKENI. The CDR3 loop is CASSPSRGGTEAFF. CDR3 coding DNA: TGTGCCAGCTCACCCTCGAGGGGGGGCACTGAAGCTTTCTTT.

The CDR3 DNA sequence: TGTGCCAGCAGTTTAGGACTCCGCGGGAGAGATACGCAGTATTTT. As protein: CASSLGLRGRDTQYF. This chain joins TRBV27 and TRBJ2-3; TRBD2 agrees at 7 bases. The trim removed 2 bases at V and 5 bases at J, leaving 7 bases unmatched. Germline CDR1 is MNHEY and CDR2 is SMNVEV (reference sequence). This CDR3 has 15 amino acids.

The chain uses TRBV15 and TRBJ2-7; 7 bases are shared with TRBD2. CDR1 is LNHNV and CDR2 is YYDKDF in the germline V gene (reference sequence). The V and J ends lost 3 bases and 3 bases, in that order; junction bases with no gene match: 5. This CDR3 is 14 amino acids long. CDR3 sequence: CATSRGGSVYEQYF. Here the CDR3 DNA reads TGTGCCACCAGCAGGGGGGGGTCGGTCTACGAGCAGTACTTC.

The J gene is TRBJ1-1, the V gene TRBV7-3; no definite D call. The CDR3 is made up of 15 amino acids. Germline V gene data show CDR1 as SGHTA and CDR2 as FQGTGA. V was trimmed by 5 bases and J by 0 bases, leaving 13 bases between them. The CDR3 nucleotides read TGTGCCAGCAGCCCAACAAGACACATGAACACTGAAGCTTTCTTT. Protein product: CASSPTRHMNTEAFF.

The chain carries TRBV27 and TRBJ1-2; TRBD1 matches 9 bases. The CDR3 sequence is 15 residues long. The V segment lost 7 bases and the J segment 8 bases; nucleotides outside the gene matches: 14. Germline CDR1 reads MNHEY; CDR2 reads SMNVEV (reference sequence). The CDR3 DNA is TGTGCCAGCAAACCCGCCGGGACAGGGTGGAGGGGCTACACCTTC. Residues: CASKPAGTGWRGYTF.

The genes are TRBV6-6 and TRBJ2-7, with D tentatively TRBD1 (6 bases). CDR3 size: 13 residues. With 3 bases removed from V and 5 bases from J, the gap between germline ends came to 11 bases. Germline CDR1 reads MNHNY; CDR2 reads SVGAGI (reference sequence). The CDR3 nucleotides read TGTGCCAGCAGTTATGCCAGGGGTCACGAGCAGTACTTC. Translating it yields CASSYARGHEQYF.

The genes are TRBV18 and TRBJ1-5, with 8 nucleotides matching TRBD1. The CDR3 covers 12 residues. Germline CDR1 reads KGHSH; CDR2 reads LQKENI. V dropped 6 bases and J dropped 11; count of bases not matched to a gene: 6. DNA of the CDR3: TGTGCCAGCTCTGACAGGGGCTCGTCCCAGCATTTT. It specifies CASSDRGSSQHF.

The chain joins TRBV4-2 to TRBJ2-7; 8 bases are a match to TRBD1. CDR1 is LGHNA, CDR2 YNFKEQ, per germline. This CDR3 is built from 14 residues. V was pared by 4 bases and J by 1 base, with 3 bases of the junction left unmatched. The CDR3 bases are TGTGCCAGCAGCCCGGGGACAGGTTCCTACGAGCAGTACTTC. Its protein product is CASSPGTGSYEQYF.

The V call is TRBV15, the J call TRBJ1-1, with D possibly being TRBD1 (6 bases). The CDR3 spans 15 residues. Germline V gene data show CDR1 as LNHNV and CDR2 as YYDKDF (reference sequence). Trimming left V 1 base short and J 3 bases short, with 12 bases between. The CDR3 DNA follows: TGTGCCACCAGCAGAGGGCCAGGGGCGGACACTGAAGCTTTCTTT. Translated: CATSRGPGADTEAFF. Full variable domain (rest looked up from reference TRBV15 and TRBJ1-1): DAMVIQNPRYQVTQFGKPVTLSCSQTLNHNVMYWYQQKSSQAPKLLFHYYDKDFNNEADTPDNFQSRRPNTSFCFLDIRSPGLGDTAMYLCATSRGPGADTEAFFGQGTRLTVV.

The chain recombines TRBV15 with TRBJ2-3; D ambiguous. The CDR3 length is 17 residues. With 5 bases removed from V and 0 bases from J, the gap between germline ends came to 18 bases. From germline, CDR1 is LNHNV and CDR2 YYDKDF (reference sequence). This CDR3 reads CATSVVGGRLSTDTQYF. As DNA, the CDR3 is TGTGCCACCAGCGTCGTCGGTGGCAGGCTAAGCACAGATACGCAGTATTTT.

The V and J genes are TRBV19 and TRBJ2-1; 7 bases match TRBD2. The CDR3 contains 15 residues. Germline CDR1 reads LNHDA; CDR2 reads SQIVND (reference sequence). V dropped 3 bases and J dropped 9; count of bases not matched to a gene: 11. The CDR3 DNA reads TGTGCCAGTAGTATTAGGGGACTACCGAAATCTGAGCAGTTCTTC. It codes for CASSIRGLPKSEQFF.

This chain connects TRBV11-1 to TRBJ1-1; D is unresolved. V was clipped by 5 bases and J by 1 base, with 11 bases between them. The CDR3 has 14 residues. CDR1 and CDR2 from the germline V gene are SGHAT and FQDESV (reference sequence). The CDR3 DNA sequence: TGTGCCAGCAGCCCGTCGCGCGCGAACACTGAAGCTTTCTTT. Its translation: CASSPSRANTEAFF. The full variable domain, rest sourced from reference TRBV11-1 and TRBJ1-1, is EAEVAQSPRYKITEKSQAVAFWCDPISGHATLYWYRQILGQGPELLVQFQDESVVDDSQLPKDRFSAERLKGVDSTLKIQPAELGDSAMYLCASSPSRANTEAFFGQGTRLTVV.

The genes are TRBV4-2 and TRBJ1-5; the D is unclear. With 0 bases removed from V and 6 bases from J, the gap between germline ends came to 6 bases. Germline V CDR1 and CDR2: LGHNA, YNFKEQ. The CDR3 sequence is 13 residues long. CDR3 amino acids: CASSQDPVQPQHF. The CDR3 nucleotides read TGTGCCAGCAGCCAAGATCCTGTTCAGCCCCAGCATTTT.

The J gene is TRBJ2-1, the V gene TRBV7-3; possible D gene TRBD2, 5 bases. The V end lost 5 bases, the J end lost 5 bases, and 13 bases lay between the germline ends. The CDR3 is made up of 14 amino acids. CDR1 and CDR2 from the germline V gene are SGHTA and FQGTGA. The CDR3 DNA reads TGTGCCAGCAGCCCGCCGGGGTCACACAATGAGCAGTTCTTC. Amino acids: CASSPPGSHNEQFF.

This rearrangement joins TRBV19 to TRBJ2-2; tentative D call: TRBD2 (5 bases). Trimming took off 3 bases at V and 3 bases at J, with 17 bases between the two ends. CDR1 LNHDA and CDR2 SQIVND come from the germline V gene (reference sequence). This CDR3 has 17 residues. CDR3 bases: TGTGCCAGTAGTATGGCCCGGGGTTATACACACACCGGGGAGCTGTTTTTT. Residues: CASSMARGYTHTGELFF.

V is TRBV10-2 and J is TRBJ2-1; 14 bases are shared with TRBD2. The CDR3 covers 17 residues. The V gene end was trimmed by 6 bases and the J gene end by 0 bases; junction bases not matched to a gene: 4. CDR1 and CDR2 from the germline V gene are WSHSY and SAAADI. The CDR3 protein is CASRTSGGARSYNEQFF. Here the CDR3 DNA reads TGCGCCAGCAGGACTAGCGGGGGGGCCCGCTCCTACAATGAGCAGTTCTTC.

This chain connects TRBV7-3 to TRBJ2-3; D unresolved. The CDR3 loop spans 13 amino acids. Germline CDR1 is SGHTA and CDR2 is FQGTGA. V shed 2 bases and J shed 3 bases, with 6 bases lying between them. CDR3 bases: TGTGCCAGCAGCTTACCCCCTACAGATACGCAGTATTTT. This gives the protein CASSLPPTDTQYF.

This clone was counted once. The CDR3 DNA reads as TGTGCCAGCAGCCCAACAGGGAATAGCGACACTGAAGCTTTCTTT. This gives the protein CASSPTGNSDTEAFF. The rearrangement links TRBV7-6 to TRBJ1-1; possibly TRBD1 for D (6 bases). This CDR3 has 15 residues. V shed 5 bases and J shed 3 bases, with 16 bases lying between them. Germline CDR1 SGHVS, CDR2 FNYEAQ.

V is TRBV11-2 and J is TRBJ2-7; 14 bases line up with TRBD2. With 5 bases clipped from V and 4 bases from J, the junction kept 4 bases outside the gene matches. Germline V lookup: CDR1 SGHAT, CDR2 FQNNGV. This CDR3 comprises 15 residues. DNA for the CDR3: TGTGCCAGCAGCCACCGACTAGCGGGAGGGTACGAGCAGTACTTC. Translation: CASSHRLAGGYEQYF.

The rearrangement links TRBV4-1 to TRBJ2-3, with 8 bases fitting TRBD1. Germline CDR1 is MGHRA and CDR2 is YSYEKL. V was clipped by 2 bases and J by 1 base; unmatched bases: 5. This CDR3 contains 16 residues. For the CDR3, the DNA is TGCGCCAGCAGCCAAACCACACAGGGGGGCACAGATACGCAGTATTTT. As protein: CASSQTTQGGTDTQYF.

The chain combines TRBV6-1 with TRBJ1-4; D is unresolved. The CDR3 sequence is 16 residues long. With 1 base removed from V and 1 base from J, the gap between germline ends came to 10 bases. The germline V gene encodes CDR1 MNHNS and CDR2 SASEGT. For the CDR3, the DNA is TGTGCCAGCAGTGAAGTTCATCGAGGAACTAATGAAAAACTGTTTTTT. It codes for CASSEVHRGTNEKLFF.

The chain has TRBV30 and TRBJ1-6; D is uncertain. CDR3 length: 16 amino acids. Per germline, CDR1 GTSNPN and CDR2 SVGIG (reference sequence). V dropped 4 bases and J dropped 0 bases, with 13 bases sitting between them. The CDR3, as DNA: TGTGCCTGGAACCAGCGGCCAAGCTCCTATAATTCACCCCTCCACTTT. Its protein is CAWNQRPSSYNSPLHF.

This clone has only one observation. The chain couples TRBV13 to TRBJ2-2; 15 positions match TRBD2. Trimming cost V 5 bases and J 6 bases; bases outside gene matches: 7. This CDR3 has 17 residues. Germline assignment: CDR1 PRHDT and CDR2 FYEKMQ (reference sequence). In DNA, the CDR3 is TGTGCCAGCAGCACCACTGGACTAGCGGGAGGGGCCGGGGAGCTGTTTTTT. Translating gives CASSTTGLAGGAGELFF.

The CDR3 DNA follows: TGTGCCAGTAGTATCCCGCAGGGGGCAACTGGAAACACCATATATTTT. Translation: CASSIPQGATGNTIYF. The chain couples TRBV19 to TRBJ1-3; TRBD1 matches at 8 bases. V shed 3 bases and J 2 bases; nucleotides not matched to a gene: 6. CDR3 size: 16 residues. The germline gives CDR1 LNHDA, CDR2 SQIVND (reference sequence).

The V and J genes are TRBV24-1 and TRBJ2-3; possible D gene TRBD1, 5 bases. Germline V lookup: CDR1 KGHDR, CDR2 SFDVKD. Trimming removed 5 bases at V and 1 base at J, with 6 bases between. This CDR3 is 13 amino acids long. Here the CDR3 reads CATSAQGTDTQYF. DNA of the CDR3: TGTGCCACCAGTGCACAGGGCACAGATACGCAGTATTTT.

The J gene is TRBJ1-5, the V gene TRBV19; 7 bases map to TRBD1. The CDR3 totals 13 residues. V was clipped by 8 bases and J by 3 bases; unmatched bases: 4. The germline CDR1 and CDR2 sequences are LNHDA and SQIVND (reference sequence). The CDR3 region is CASHGQVNQPQHF. DNA for the CDR3: TGTGCCAGTCACGGACAGGTCAATCAGCCCCAGCATTTT.

This sequence joins TRBV5-6 and TRBJ2-3; possibly TRBD2 for D (6 bases). CDR1 and CDR2 (germline): SGHDT, YYEEEE. This CDR3 has 19 amino acids. V was shortened by 0 bases and J by 1 base, with 21 bases between the two germline ends. CDR3 loop: CASSLGGGLTPGGTDTQYF. Here the CDR3 DNA reads TGTGCCAGCAGCTTGGGCGGTGGCCTAACCCCGGGGGGCACAGATACGCAGTATTTT.

The genes are TRBV30 and TRBJ2-3; 7 bases match TRBD2. This CDR3 spans 14 amino acids. The trim removed 8 bases at V and 4 bases at J, leaving 12 bases unmatched. The germline gives CDR1 GTSNPN, CDR2 SVGIG (reference sequence). CDR3 protein: CAGGDHGAADTQYF. CDR3 nucleotides: TGTGCCGGGGGGGACCATGGGGCAGCAGATACGCAGTATTTT.

This clone is labeled as medium-sized. The chain links TRBV4-2 to TRBJ2-7, with 7 bases lining up with TRBD2. V lost 0 bases, J lost 0 bases, and 2 bases stayed unmatched. Per the germline V gene, CDR1 is LGHNA and CDR2 is YNFKEQ. This CDR3 contains 15 residues. CDR3 in amino acids: CASSQDTGGSYEQYF. CDR3 bases: TGTGCCAGCAGCCAAGATACGGGGGGCTCCTACGAGCAGTACTTC.

This clone was detected a few times. This chain uses TRBV7-2 with TRBJ1-1; TRBD1 might be the D (5 bases). CDR1 SGHTA and CDR2 FQGNSA come from the germline V gene. This CDR3 has 14 residues. Trimming took off 5 bases at V and 1 base at J, with 11 bases between the two ends. The DNA of the CDR3 is TGTGCCAGCAGCCGCGGACAATCGAACACTGAAGCTTTCTTT. Encoded protein: CASSRGQSNTEAFF.

The chain employs TRBV7-9 and TRBJ1-5; D is uncertain. Trimming shortened V by 3 bases and J by 0 bases, and 12 bases separated the two germline ends. CDR1 is SEHNR, CDR2 FQNEAQ, per germline (reference sequence). The length of the CDR3 is 16 residues. The CDR3 reads CASSLGSGDSNQPQHF. The CDR3 bases are TGTGCCAGCAGCTTGGGGAGTGGGGATAGCAATCAGCCCCAGCATTTT.